This T cell receptor (beta chain) derives from a study of shared clonotypes between healthy human individuals. The wider study: For every donor, three CD4 naive, three CD4 memory, two CD8 naive and one CD8 memory plates were used.

Donors, without exception, were Caucasian adults residing in Nashville, Tennessee. Trimming cost V 4 bases and J 2 bases; bases outside gene matches: 12. Per the germline V gene, CDR1 is SGHRS and CDR2 is YFSETQ. The CDR3 spans 17 residues. Clones were read by immunoSEQ multiplex PCR, and TCRdb kept only the in-frame ones, dropping some. The data hold roughly 1,000,000 clones, with about four fifths observed a single time. This TCR derives from a young man in good health. Some clones in this sample may be carry-over from other donors' samples. The rearrangement uses TRBV5-1 and TRBJ2-7, with 10 bases aligning to TRBD2. The sample taken for sequencing was memory CD4+ T cells from PBMCs. Subset in this sample: CD45RA-negative fraction. In DNA form, the CDR3 reads TGCGCCAGCAGCAAGGGGACTAGCGCTCACTCTACCTACGAGCAGTACTTC. Translation gives CASSKGTSAHSTYEQYF.